The rows below give T cell receptor beta chains drawn from one sample of a study of cytomegalovirus exposure and HLA in healthy donors. This table comes from immunoSEQ multiplex PCR, and its TCRdb copy is limited to in-frame clones, with some not included. The sample holds about 140,000 clones, 70% to 80% seen once. The source material was PBMCs. The receptors originated from a female donor in good health and CMV-seronegative. The CDR3 runs from the conserved cysteine through the conserved F or W. D genes are given only for firm matches. Size tells how often a clone was seen (once, few, many) or the class of an expanded clone, and some rows leave it out.

d_call,clone_size,v_call,j_call,cdr3_aa,cdr3_nt
TRBD1,.,TRBV28,TRBJ1-1,CATLTGFTEAFF,TGTGCCACCCTGACAGGGTTCACTGAAGCTTTCTTT
TRBD2,.,TRBV2,TRBJ2-7,CASSRGGREGGEQYF,TGTGCCAGCAGCCGGGGCGGGAGGGAGGGAGGGGAGCAGTACTTC
.,.,TRBV6-5,TRBJ2-7,CAAARSSYEQYF,TGTGCCGCCGCTCGGAGCTCCTACGAGCAGTACTTC
TRBD1,.,TRBV6-5,TRBJ1-1,CASSSLDRVNTEAFF,TGTGCCAGCAGCTCCCTTGACAGGGTGAACACTGAAGCTTTCTTT
.,once,TRBV19,TRBJ1-2,CASWLGQGGYTF,TGTGCCAGTTGGTTAGGCCAGGGAGGCTACACCTTC
.,.,TRBV10-3,TRBJ1-5,CAISESRRLNQPQHF,TGTGCCATCAGTGAGTCAAGGAGGCTCAATCAGCCCCAGCATTTT
.,.,TRBV5-6,TRBJ2-5,CASSSSPWAETQYF,TGTGCCAGCAGCTCCTCGCCCTGGGCGGAGACCCAGTACTTC
.,few,TRBV7-9,TRBJ1-1,CATGGENTEAFF,TGTGCCACGGGAGGGGAGAACACTGAAGCTTTCTTT
TRBD1,.,TRBV28,TRBJ1-1,CASRWTGLMNTEAFF,TGTGCCAGCAGGTGGACAGGGTTAATGAACACTGAAGCTTTCTTT
TRBD1,.,TRBV19,TRBJ1-1,CASSIQGAGEAFF,TGTGCCAGTAGTATACAGGGGGCCGGAGAAGCTTTCTTT
.,.,TRBV5-1,TRBJ1-1,CASSLGRNTEAFF,TGCGCCAGCAGCTTGGGGAGGAACACTGAAGCTTTCTTT
.,.,TRBV10-1,TRBJ1-5,CASRGGTSRQPQHF,TGCGCCAGCAGGGGAGGAACCTCCAGGCAGCCCCAGCATTTT
TRBD1,.,TRBV6-6,TRBJ2-2,CASRDGTGPNSGELFF,TGTGCCAGCAGGGACGGGACAGGCCCTAATTCCGGGGAGCTGTTTTTT
TRBD2,.,TRBV7-6,TRBJ2-7,CASSSWTSEESYEQYF,TGTGCCAGCAGCTCGTGGACTAGTGAGGAGTCCTACGAGCAGTACTTC
TRBD1,few,TRBV10-3,TRBJ1-5,CAISEGQANQPQHF,TGTGCCATCAGTGAGGGACAGGCCAATCAGCCCCAGCATTTT
TRBD2,.,TRBV7-7,TRBJ2-5,CASSRDYETAQYF,TGTGCTAGCAGCCGGGACTACGAGACGGCCCAGTACTTC
TRBD1,once,TRBV9,TRBJ2-1,CASSVGGTGSDEQFF,TGTGCCAGCAGCGTAGGGGGGACAGGGAGCGATGAGCAGTTCTTC
.,.,TRBV28,TRBJ2-1,CASTPPRGRAKYNEQFF,TGTGCCAGCACCCCTCCCAGGGGCAGGGCGAAATACAATGAGCAGTTCTTC
.,.,TRBV6-1,TRBJ1-3,CASSELGPGSGNTIYF,TGTGCCAGCAGTGAATTGGGGCCTGGGTCTGGAAACACCATATATTTT
.,few,TRBV30,TRBJ2-5,CAWDGSRLETQYF,TGTGCCTGGGACGGGAGCCGATTAGAGACCCAGTACTTC
.,.,TRBV2,TRBJ2-1,CASSVEASSYNEQFF,TGTGCCAGCAGCGTTGAAGCGAGCTCCTACAATGAGCAGTTCTTC
TRBD2,once,TRBV7-2,TRBJ2-7,CASSLGLAGYEQYF,TGTGCCAGCAGCTTAGGACTAGCGGGATACGAGCAGTACTTC
.,once,TRBV9,TRBJ2-7,CASSVGQETYEQYF,TGTGCCAGCAGCGTAGGGCAGGAAACCTACGAGCAGTACTTC
TRBD1,once,TRBV27,TRBJ1-3,CASRADRGLGNTIYF,TGTGCCAGCAGGGCCGACAGGGGCCTCGGAAACACCATATATTTT
.,.,TRBV6-7,TRBJ2-3,CASRIRTSTDTQYF,TGTGCCAGCAGGATCAGGACTAGCACAGATACGCAGTATTTT
TRBD1,.,TRBV7-9,TRBJ1-3,CASSSTGGGNTIYF,TGTGCCAGCAGCTCCACAGGGGGCGGAAACACCATATATTTT
.,few,TRBV4-1,TRBJ2-7,CASSQRRQSYEQYF,TGCGCCAGCAGCCAACGGAGACAGTCCTACGAGCAGTACTTC
.,.,TRBV5-1,TRBJ1-2,CASSFPKTGGDIGYTF,TGCGCCAGCAGCTTTCCAAAGACCGGGGGGGATATCGGCTACACCTTC
TRBD1,many,TRBV27,TRBJ1-2,CASSSRTGVNGYTF,TGTGCCAGCAGTAGCAGGACAGGGGTAAATGGCTACACCTTC
TRBD1,.,TRBV30,TRBJ1-6,CAWSPRQGNSPLHF,TGTGCCTGGAGTCCGAGACAGGGGAATTCACCCCTCCACTTT
TRBD1,.,TRBV4-1,TRBJ1-1,CASSQGPYEQGASEAFF,TGCGCCAGCAGCCAAGGCCCGTATGAGCAGGGGGCATCGGAAGCTTTCTTT
.,.,TRBV15,TRBJ2-3,CATSRPSRGDTQYF,TGTGCCACCAGCAGGCCATCAAGGGGAGATACGCAGTATTTT
TRBD1,.,TRBV28,TRBJ1-1,CASSNPGQITEAFF,TGTGCCAGCAGCAATCCGGGACAGATCACTGAAGCTTTCTTT
.,.,TRBV15,TRBJ2-2,CATSRDPVNTGELFF,TGTGCCACCAGCAGAGATCCGGTGAACACCGGGGAGCTGTTTTTT
.,.,TRBV19,TRBJ1-3,CASSIRRGGNTIYF,TGTGCCAGTAGTATACGTCGGGGAGGAAACACCATATATTTT
.,.,TRBV30,TRBJ2-7,CAWSTASYEQYF,TGTGCCTGGAGTACAGCCTCGTACGAGCAGTACTTC
.,.,TRBV29-1,TRBJ2-2,CSAIDTGELFF,TGCAGCGCTATAGACACCGGGGAGCTGTTTTTT
.,.,TRBV29-1,TRBJ2-7,CSVEDNSYEQYF,TGCAGCGTTGAAGATAACAGTTACGAGCAGTACTTC
.,.,TRBV2,TRBJ2-5,CASRKGLVCTQYF,TGTGCCAGCAGGAAGGGGTTAGTCTGTACCCAGTACTTC
TRBD2,.,TRBV30,TRBJ2-7,CAWSVRGDQYF,TGTGCCTGGAGTGTACGGGGGGATCAGTACTTC
.,.,TRBV19,TRBJ2-7,CASSPWGGRAIEQYF,TGTGCCAGTAGCCCCTGGGGGGGCAGGGCAATCGAGCAGTACTTC
.,.,TRBV7-9,TRBJ1-2,CASSFVYGYTF,TGTGCCAGCAGCTTCGTCTATGGCTACACCTTC
TRBD1,.,TRBV13,TRBJ2-7,CASSYGTGNYEQYF,TGTGCCAGCAGCTACGGGACAGGGAACTACGAGCAGTACTTC
TRBD1,.,TRBV28,TRBJ1-3,CASSPRTGERYTIYF,TGTGCCAGCAGCCCAAGGACAGGGGAGCGTTACACCATATATTTT
.,.,TRBV28,TRBJ2-3,CASSLQGGLDTQYF,TGTGCCAGCAGTTTACAGGGGGGCTTAGATACGCAGTATTTT
TRBD2,.,TRBV5-6,TRBJ2-1,CASSDGTSGRFYNEQFF,TGTGCCAGCAGCGATGGGACTAGCGGGAGGTTCTACAATGAGCAGTTCTTC
.,.,TRBV6-6,TRBJ1-1,CASSHDWNTEAFF,TGTGCCAGCAGCCACGACTGGAACACTGAAGCTTTCTTT